This entry lists 6 T cell receptor beta chains sequenced from one sample in a study of T cells in Graves' hyperthyroidism and ophthalmopathy. There were TCR beta CDR3 regions amplified from RNA transcripts. First-round RT-PCR of the TCR CDR3 relied on the HTBI primer set. TCRdb analysed the multiplex PCR reads with MiXCR anew, one entry per CDR3 protein. The sample contains hundreds of thousands of distinct CDR3 sequences, approximately 15% of which appear only once. The source material was blood. These receptors were obtained from a woman in her thirties or forties with Graves' ophthalmopathy.

The rearrangement joins TRBV5-1 to TRBJ2-2; D uncertain. V shed 4 bases and J shed 4 bases, with 8 bases lying between them. Looked up from germline, CDR1 is SGHRS and CDR2 is YFSETQ. This CDR3 spans 13 amino acids. This CDR3 reads CASSISLTGELFF. The CDR3 coding sequence is TGCGCCAGCAGCATCTCACTCACCGGGGAGCTGTTTTTT.

This clonotype was recorded at least ten times. This rearrangement joins TRBV3-1 to TRBJ2-1; a weak D match, TRBD2 (7 bases). The CDR3 is made up of 15 amino acids. Germline CDR1 and CDR2: LGHDT and YNNKEL (reference sequence). The V end was cut by 4 bases, the J end by 7 bases, with 17 bases between. DNA of the CDR3: TGTGCCAGCAGCCTTAGGGGGAGGGCCAGGAATGAGCAGTTCTTC. This sequence encodes CASSLRGRARNEQFF.

This clonotype was counted at least ten times. The chain employs TRBV5-1 and TRBJ2-3, with 10 bases lining up with TRBD2. V dropped 4 bases and J dropped 0; count of bases not matched to a gene: 8. From germline, CDR1 is SGHRS and CDR2 YFSETQ. CDR3 length: 17 amino acids. The CDR3 is CASSPHLLAGSTDTQYF. In DNA form, the CDR3 reads TGCGCCAGCAGCCCCCATTTACTAGCGGGGAGCACAGATACGCAGTATTTT.

This clonotype was recorded at least ten times. The chain combines TRBV11-2 with TRBJ2-2; 13 bases align to TRBD2. The junction had 3 bases not matched to a gene; V was cut back by 5 bases and J by 0 bases. In germline, CDR1 is SGHAT, CDR2 FQNNGV. This CDR3 is 17 amino acids long. CDR3 DNA sequence: TGTGCCAGCAGCCCGACTAGCGGGGGGACGAACACCGGGGAGCTGTTTTTT. It is translated as CASSPTSGGTNTGELFF.

This clonotype was detected many times. V is TRBV7-9 and J is TRBJ1-2, with D possibly being TRBD1 (6 bases). V lost 6 bases and J 4 bases, leaving 21 bases between the germline ends. The CDR3 spans 16 residues. Per the germline V gene, CDR1 is SEHNR and CDR2 is FQNEAQ (reference sequence). The CDR3 region is CASSRMGGHATYGYTF. The CDR3 DNA reads TGTGCCAGCAGTCGCATGGGGGGACACGCGACCTATGGCTACACCTTC.

This clonotype was recorded many times. The chain links TRBV28 to TRBJ2-7; D perhaps matches TRBD1 (6 bases). Germline assignment: CDR1 MDHEN and CDR2 SYDVKM. Trimming removed 6 bases from V and 0 bases from J, with 12 bases in between. The CDR3 length is 14 residues. The CDR3: CASSSGQHSYEQYF. CDR3 DNA: TGTGCCAGCAGCTCCGGACAGCACTCCTACGAGCAGTACTTC.